This T cell receptor (beta chain) was found in a study of memory CD4+ T cells and cytomegalovirus serostatus. Study overall: Of the healthy Belgian adults, 9 were CMV seropositive and 20 to 25 seronegative.

The sort gate was single viable CD3+CD4+CD8-CD45RO+ cells for memory CD4+ T cells. TCRdb's copy holds only in-frame clones and misses some; the assay was immunoSEQ multiplex PCR. The profile covers nearly 60,000 clones, with roughly 81% appearing a single time and 1.1% taken by the ten largest. CDR1 is SNHLY, CDR2 FYNNEI, per germline. The CDR3 spans 12 residues. The V gene end was trimmed by 5 bases and the J gene end by 4 bases; junction bases not matched to a gene: 1. This chain joins TRBV2 and TRBJ2-7; 8 nucleotides line up with TRBD1. Sample: memory CD4+ T cells from blood. This TCR was recovered from an adult in good health and CMV-seronegative. The CDR3 here is CASSRQGYEQYF. The CDR3 region has the DNA TGTGCCAGCAGTCGACAGGGGTACGAGCAGTACTTC. The full variable domain, rest sourced from reference TRBV2 and TRBJ2-7, is EPEVTQTPSHQVTQMGQEVILRCVPISNHLYFYWYRQILGQKVEFLVSFYNNEISEKSEIFDDQFSVERPDGSNFTLKIRSTKLEDSAMYFCASSRQGYEQYFGPGTRLTVT.